Described below is a single T cell receptor (beta chain) sequence and its context. The entry originates in a study of graft-versus-host responses after intestinal transplantation. Germline V gene data show CDR1 as MNHEY and CDR2 as SMNVEV (reference sequence). V trimming: 4 bases; J trimming: 4 bases; junction bases outside the gene matches: 10. This CDR3 comprises 17 residues. Repertoires were generated with immunoSEQ multiplex PCR, while TCRdb's copy carries only in-frame clones and drops some. The repertoire has about 45,000 clones, about 91% of them found once; the top ten carry 3.5% to 5%. This sequence joins TRBV27 and TRBJ1-2; TRBD1 matches at 12 bases. The material was PBMCs, obtained 524 days after transplant. This TCR came from a human patient who received an intestinal transplant, so some T cells may come from the graft donor. This CDR3 is CASSSRDRGRAVYGYTF. In nucleotides, the CDR3 is TGTGCCAGCAGTTCCAGGGACAGGGGGCGTGCAGTCTATGGCTACACCTTC.